The text below deals with one TCR beta chain. These data originate in a study of T cells in tuberculosis. The table came from immunoSEQ multiplex PCR; TCRdb's copy has only in-frame clones and leaves some out. The sample records 25,000 to 35,000 clones, 70% to 90% being singletons. Trimming at V came to 4 bases and at J to 7 bases, leaving 13 bases not matched to a gene. The CDR3 length is 16 residues. The germline V gene has CDR1 MDHEN and CDR2 SYDVKM. The time point: new active TB diagnosis, blood taken before or within 7 days of starting treatment. The J gene is TRBJ2-7, the V gene TRBV28; TRBD1 agrees at 10 bases. The sample was PBMCs, taken at tuberculosis diagnosis. This sequence originates from an adult with tuberculosis. CDR3 residues: CASSSRTGGILREQYF. In DNA form, the CDR3 reads TGTGCCAGCAGTTCTAGGACAGGGGGGATCTTACGAGAGCAGTACTTC. Using reference TRBV28 and TRBJ2-7 for the parts outside the CDR3, the full variable domain is DVKVTQSSRYLVKRTGEKVFLECVQDMDHENMFWYRQDPGLGLRLIYFSYDVKMKEKGDIPEGYSVSREKKERFSLILESASTNQTSMYLCASSSRTGGILREQYFGPGTRLTVT.